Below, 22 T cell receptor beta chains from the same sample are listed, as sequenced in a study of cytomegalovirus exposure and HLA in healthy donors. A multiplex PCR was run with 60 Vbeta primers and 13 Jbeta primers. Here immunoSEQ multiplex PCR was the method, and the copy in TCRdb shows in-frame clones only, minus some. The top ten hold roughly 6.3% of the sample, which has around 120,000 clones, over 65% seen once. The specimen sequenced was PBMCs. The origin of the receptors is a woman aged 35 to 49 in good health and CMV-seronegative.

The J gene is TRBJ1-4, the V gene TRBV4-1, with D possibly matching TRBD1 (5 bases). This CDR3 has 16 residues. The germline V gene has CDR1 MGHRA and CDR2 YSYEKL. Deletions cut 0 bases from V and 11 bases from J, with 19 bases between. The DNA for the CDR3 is TGCGCCAGCAGCCAAGAGGATCAGAGCGGGGGGGGGAAACTGTTTTTT. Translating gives CASSQEDQSGGGKLFF.

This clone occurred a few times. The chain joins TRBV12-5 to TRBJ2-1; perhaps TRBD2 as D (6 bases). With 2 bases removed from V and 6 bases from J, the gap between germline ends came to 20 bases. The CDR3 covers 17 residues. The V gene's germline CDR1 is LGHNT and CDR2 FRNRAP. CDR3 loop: CASGLFSGPPLSNEQFF. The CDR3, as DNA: TGTGCTAGTGGTTTGTTCAGCGGGCCCCCGTTGAGCAATGAGCAGTTCTTC.

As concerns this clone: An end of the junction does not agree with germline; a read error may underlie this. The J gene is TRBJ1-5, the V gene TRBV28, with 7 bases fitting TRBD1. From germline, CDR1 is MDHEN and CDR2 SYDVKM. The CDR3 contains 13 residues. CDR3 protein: CASGTAFNQPQRF. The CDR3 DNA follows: TGTGCCAGCGGGACAGCATTCAATCAGCCCCAGCGTTTT.

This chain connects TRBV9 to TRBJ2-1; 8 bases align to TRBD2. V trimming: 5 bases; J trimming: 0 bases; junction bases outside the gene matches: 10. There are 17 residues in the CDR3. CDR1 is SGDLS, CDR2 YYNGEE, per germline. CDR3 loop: CASSRGSGKSSYNEQFF. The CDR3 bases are TGTGCCAGCAGTAGGGGTAGCGGGAAGAGCTCCTACAATGAGCAGTTCTTC.

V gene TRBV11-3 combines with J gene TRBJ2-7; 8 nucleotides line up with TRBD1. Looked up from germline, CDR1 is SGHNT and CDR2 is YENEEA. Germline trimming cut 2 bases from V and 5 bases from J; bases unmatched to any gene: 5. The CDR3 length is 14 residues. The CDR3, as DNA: TGTGCCAGCAGCTTATCAGGGGGCATTAACGAGCAGTACTTC. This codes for CASSLSGGINEQYF.

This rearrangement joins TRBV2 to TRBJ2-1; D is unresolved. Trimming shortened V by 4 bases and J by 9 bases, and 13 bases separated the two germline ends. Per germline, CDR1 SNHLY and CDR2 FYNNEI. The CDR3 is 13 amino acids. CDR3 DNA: TGTGCCAGCAGTGGTCTAGTCGACCTTGAGCAGTTCTTC. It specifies CASSGLVDLEQFF.

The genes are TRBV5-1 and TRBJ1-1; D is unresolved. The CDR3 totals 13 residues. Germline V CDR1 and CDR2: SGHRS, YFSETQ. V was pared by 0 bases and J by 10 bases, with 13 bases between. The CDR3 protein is CASSLDGSGVAFF. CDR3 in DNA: TGCGCCAGCAGCTTGGATGGATCGGGTGTAGCTTTCTTT.

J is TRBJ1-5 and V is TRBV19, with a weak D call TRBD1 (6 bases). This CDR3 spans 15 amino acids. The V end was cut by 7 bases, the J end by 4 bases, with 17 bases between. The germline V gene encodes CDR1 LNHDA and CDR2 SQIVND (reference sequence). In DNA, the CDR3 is TGTGCCAGTACCCCCCAAGGGACACCAAATCAGCCCCAGCATTTT. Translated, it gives CASTPQGTPNQPQHF.

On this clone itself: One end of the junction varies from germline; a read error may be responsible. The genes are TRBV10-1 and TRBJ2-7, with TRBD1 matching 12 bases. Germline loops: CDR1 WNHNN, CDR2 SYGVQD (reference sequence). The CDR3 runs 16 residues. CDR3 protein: CASSDPTGTGGRRQHF. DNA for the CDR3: TGCGCCAGCAGTGACCCCACCGGGACAGGGGGCCGAAGGCAGCACTTC.

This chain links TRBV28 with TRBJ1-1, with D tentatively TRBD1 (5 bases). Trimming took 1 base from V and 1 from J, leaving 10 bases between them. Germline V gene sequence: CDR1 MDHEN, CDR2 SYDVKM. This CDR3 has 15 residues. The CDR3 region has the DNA TGTGCCAGCAGTTTATTCGGGCAGGGGAACACTGAAGCTTTCTTT. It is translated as CASSLFGQGNTEAFF. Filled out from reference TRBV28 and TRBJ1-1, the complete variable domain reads DVKVTQSSRYLVKRTGEKVFLECVQDMDHENMFWYRQDPGLGLRLIYFSYDVKMKEKGDIPEGYSVSREKKERFSLILESASTNQTSMYLCASSLFGQGNTEAFFGQGTRLTVV.

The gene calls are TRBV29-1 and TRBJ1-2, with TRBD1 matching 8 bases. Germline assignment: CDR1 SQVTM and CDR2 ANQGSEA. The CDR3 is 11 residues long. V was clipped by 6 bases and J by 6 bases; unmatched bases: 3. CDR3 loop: CSVGQGHGYTF. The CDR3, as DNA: TGCAGCGTCGGACAGGGCCATGGCTACACCTTC.

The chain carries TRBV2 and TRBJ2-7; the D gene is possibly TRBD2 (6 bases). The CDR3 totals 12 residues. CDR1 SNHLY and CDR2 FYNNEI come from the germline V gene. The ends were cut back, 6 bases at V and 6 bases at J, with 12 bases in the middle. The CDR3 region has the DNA TGTGCCAGCAGCTCAGTGGGGGGCGAGCAGTACTTC. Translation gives CASSSVGGEQYF. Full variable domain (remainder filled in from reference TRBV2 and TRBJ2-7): EPEVTQTPSHQVTQMGQEVILRCVPISNHLYFYWYRQILGQKVEFLVSFYNNEISEKSEIFDDQFSVERPDGSNFTLKIRSTKLEDSAMYFCASSSVGGEQYFGPGTRLTVT.

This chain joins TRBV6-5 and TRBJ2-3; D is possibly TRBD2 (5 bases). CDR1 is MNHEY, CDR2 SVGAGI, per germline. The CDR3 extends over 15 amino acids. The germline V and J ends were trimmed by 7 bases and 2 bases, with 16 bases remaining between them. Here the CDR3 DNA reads TGTGCCAGCAACGAGTGGGCGGGCAACACAGATACGCAGTATTTT. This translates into CASNEWAGNTDTQYF.

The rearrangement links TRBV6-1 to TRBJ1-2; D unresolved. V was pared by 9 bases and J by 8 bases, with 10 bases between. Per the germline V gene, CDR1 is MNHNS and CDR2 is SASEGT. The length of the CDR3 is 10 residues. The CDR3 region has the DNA TGTGCCAGGACCACAGACGGCTACACCTTC. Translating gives CARTTDGYTF.

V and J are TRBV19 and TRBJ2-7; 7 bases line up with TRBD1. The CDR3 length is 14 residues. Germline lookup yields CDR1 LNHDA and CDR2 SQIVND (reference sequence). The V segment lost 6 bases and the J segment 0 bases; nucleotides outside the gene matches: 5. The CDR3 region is CASRRTGSSYEQYF. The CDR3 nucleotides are TGTGCCAGTAGGCGGACAGGCAGCTCCTACGAGCAGTACTTC.

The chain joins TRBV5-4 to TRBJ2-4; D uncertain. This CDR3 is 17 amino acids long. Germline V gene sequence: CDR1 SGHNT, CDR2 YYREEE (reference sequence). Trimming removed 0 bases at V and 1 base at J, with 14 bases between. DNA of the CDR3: TGTGCCAGCAGCTTGGACACGAGGTTCGGTGCCAAAAACATTCAGTACTTC. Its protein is CASSLDTRFGAKNIQYF.

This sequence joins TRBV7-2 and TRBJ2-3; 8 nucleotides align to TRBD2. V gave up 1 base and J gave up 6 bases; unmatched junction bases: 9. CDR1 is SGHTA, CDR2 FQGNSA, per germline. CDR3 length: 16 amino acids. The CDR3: CASSLGGSGVGDTQYF. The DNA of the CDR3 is TGTGCCAGCAGCTTAGGTGGTAGCGGGGTGGGGGATACGCAGTATTTT. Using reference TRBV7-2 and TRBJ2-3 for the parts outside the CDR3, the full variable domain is GAGVSQSPSNKVTEKGKDVELRCDPISGHTALYWYRQSLGQGLEFLIYFQGNSAPDKSGLPSDRFSAERTGGSVSTLTIQRTQQEDSAVYLCASSLGGSGVGDTQYFGPGTRLTVL.

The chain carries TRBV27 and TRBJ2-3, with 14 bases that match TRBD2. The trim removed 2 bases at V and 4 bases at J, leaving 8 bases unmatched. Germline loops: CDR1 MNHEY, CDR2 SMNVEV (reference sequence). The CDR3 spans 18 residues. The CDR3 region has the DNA TGTGCCAGCAGTTTACGCGGGACTAGCGGGAGAATGGCAGATACGCAGTATTTT. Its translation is CASSLRGTSGRMADTQYF.

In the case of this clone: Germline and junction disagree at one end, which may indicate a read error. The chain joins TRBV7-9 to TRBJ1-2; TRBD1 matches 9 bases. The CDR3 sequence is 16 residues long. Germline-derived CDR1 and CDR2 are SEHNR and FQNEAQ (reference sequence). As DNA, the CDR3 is TGTTCCAGCAGCTTAGCTCGGGACAGGGAGGACTATGGCTACACCTTC. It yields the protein CSSSLARDREDYGYTF.

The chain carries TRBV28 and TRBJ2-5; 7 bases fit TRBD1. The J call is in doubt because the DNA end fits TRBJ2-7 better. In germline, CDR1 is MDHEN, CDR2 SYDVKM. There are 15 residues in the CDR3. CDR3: CASSPTGREGYEQYF. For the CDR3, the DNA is TGTGCCAGCAGCCCGACAGGGCGTGAGGGATACGAGCAGTACTTC.

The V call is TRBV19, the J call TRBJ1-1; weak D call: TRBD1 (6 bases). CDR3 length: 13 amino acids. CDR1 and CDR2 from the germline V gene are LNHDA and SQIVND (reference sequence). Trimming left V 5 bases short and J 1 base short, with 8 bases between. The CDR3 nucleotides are TGTGCCAGTAGTCCGACAGGGAACACTGAAGCTTTCTTT. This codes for CASSPTGNTEAFF.

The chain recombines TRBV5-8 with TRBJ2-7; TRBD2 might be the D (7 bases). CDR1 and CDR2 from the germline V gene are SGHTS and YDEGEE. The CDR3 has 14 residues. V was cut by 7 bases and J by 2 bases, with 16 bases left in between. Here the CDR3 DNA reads TGTGCCAGCCATGAGGGGGGGCCAACCTACGAGCAGTACTTC. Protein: CASHEGGPTYEQYF.